A single sample gave rise to the 5 T cell receptor beta chains below, sequenced in a study of neurological immune-mediated disorders. MiXCR was run by TCRdb on the 5' RACE reads, yielding one entry per CDR3 protein. Here the sample spans around 69,000 distinct CDR3 sequences, less than 5.5% being singletons. The sample taken for sequencing was PBMCs. These receptors were taken from a man between 25 and 39 years old with multiple sclerosis.

This clonotype was picked up many times. The chain joins TRBV5-1 to TRBJ2-1, with 7 bases fitting TRBD2. V lost 7 bases to trimming and J lost 1 base; unmatched junction nucleotides: 2. The germline V gene encodes CDR1 SGHRS and CDR2 YFSETQ. The CDR3 length is 13 residues. CDR3 protein: CASGGGSYNEQFF. The CDR3 region has the DNA TGCGCCAGCGGGGGAGGGTCCTACAATGAGCAGTTCTTC.

This clonotype was seen a few times. The J gene is TRBJ2-1, the V gene TRBV14; D remains unclear. The V gene's germline CDR1 is SGHDN and CDR2 FVKESK. This CDR3 is 12 amino acids long. Trimming removed 6 bases from V and 6 bases from J, with 9 bases in between. CDR3 DNA sequence: TGTGCCAGCAGAGGATCGATCAATGAGCAGTTCTTC. It specifies CASRGSINEQFF.

This clonotype showed up many times. CDR3 sequence reads: CSARGSGTAHPDTQYF. In DNA form, the CDR3 reads TGCAGTGCTAGAGGTTCCGGGACTGCCCACCCAGATACGCAGTATTTT. The genes are TRBV20-1 and TRBJ2-3; TRBD2 is a possible D gene (6 bases). This CDR3 contains 16 residues. Germline V gene data show CDR1 as DFQATT and CDR2 as SNEGSKA (reference sequence). Trimming took 1 base from V and 4 from J, leaving 18 bases between them.

This clonotype was recorded many times. This rearrangement joins TRBV20-1 to TRBJ1-1; D is unclear. CDR3 length: 14 amino acids. Looked up from germline, CDR1 is DFQATT and CDR2 is SNEGSKA (reference sequence). The V gene lost 8 bases and the J gene lost 3 bases, with 19 bases spanning the gap. Here the CDR3 reads CSPTQGGRDTEAFF. CDR3 coding DNA: TGCAGTCCGACCCAAGGAGGGCGAGACACTGAAGCTTTCTTT.

Many counts were recorded for this clonotype. V is TRBV10-1 and J is TRBJ2-3; possibly TRBD1 or TRBD2 for D (5 bases each). Trimming left V 3 bases short and J 6 bases short, with 10 bases between. Germline assignment: CDR1 WNHNN and CDR2 SYGVQD (reference sequence). The CDR3 loop spans 13 amino acids. The CDR3 DNA sequence: TGCGCCAGCAGTGAACGACAGCGGGATACGCAGTATTTT. Its protein is CASSERQRDTQYF.